The text below deals with one T cell receptor (beta chain). Its antigen is currently unknown. This record belongs to a study of T cells after yellow fever vaccination. Trimming pared 0 bases from V and 2 bases from J, leaving 11 bases between. The length of the CDR3 is 16 residues. Germline V gene sequence: CDR1 MNHEY, CDR2 SVGEGT. TCRdb independently ran MiXCR on the 5' RACE reads; one entry per CDR3 protein. The sample consists of 510,000 or so distinct CDR3 sequences, 15% to 20% of them appearing once. Notes on the study in general: Although the secondary response was weaker, it peaked faster, at day 5 versus 15. Researchers cautioned that FACS-sorted repertoires could harbor abundant clonotypes contaminating from the bulk population. At around 95% for CD4 and 70% to 90% for CD8, most primary-vaccination clones showed up again after the booster.

The source material was PBMCs, sampled 15 days after the yellow fever booster vaccination. The origin of this receptor is a man younger than 40 who received the YFV17D yellow fever vaccine. This chain uses TRBV6-2 or TRBV6-3 with TRBJ2-1; maybe TRBD2 (6 bases). CDR3 sequence reads: CASSYSGSRAYNEQFF. The DNA for the CDR3 is TGTGCCAGCAGTTACTCCGGGAGTCGCGCCTACAATGAGCAGTTCTTC.